These 14 T cell receptor beta chains originate from one sample sequenced in a study of blood T cell repertoires in COVID-19. Libraries were prepared by immunoSEQ multiplex PCR; TCRdb keeps only in-frame clonotypes and omits some of them. This sample has approximately 130,000 clones; approximately 85% occur once, and the top ten carry around 4%. The sample comprised peripheral blood. The source is a human donor in a cohort sampled during active COVID-19.

This rearrangement joins TRBV2 to TRBJ1-5; D is unresolved. The CDR3 is 15 amino acids. V lost 4 bases and J lost 6, with 16 bases in between. Germline V gives CDR1 SNHLY, CDR2 FYNNEI. The CDR3 bases are TGTGCCAGCAGTGTAAAGACTGCCTCGGGTCAGCCCCAGCATTTT. Amino acid sequence: CASSVKTASGQPQHF.

This chain links TRBV5-1 with TRBJ1-2; D is unresolved. The CDR3 extends over 15 amino acids. V was shortened by 3 bases and J by 6 bases, with 18 bases between the two germline ends. Germline CDR1 and CDR2: SGHRS and YFSETQ. In nucleotides, the CDR3 is TGCGCCAGCAGCTCACTTGACCCTGAGGTAAATGGCTACACCTTC. This translates into CASSSLDPEVNGYTF.

This sequence joins TRBV19 and TRBJ1-2, with a tentative D call TRBD1 (5 bases). Trimming cost V 7 bases and J 4 bases, with 16 bases left between them. This CDR3 is built from 14 residues. Germline-derived CDR1 and CDR2 are LNHDA and SQIVND (reference sequence). The CDR3 DNA sequence: TGTGCCAGTAACGGGGAGGGGTTGGCCTATGGCTACACCTTC. It translates to CASNGEGLAYGYTF.

The chain joins TRBV10-1 to TRBJ2-4; 9 positions agree with TRBD1. J lost 3 bases, V lost 11 bases, and 11 bases had no gene match. The length of the CDR3 is 15 residues. Germline CDR1 is WNHNN and CDR2 is SYGVQD (reference sequence). The CDR3 nucleotides are TGCGCCGAAAAGGGGGTGGGACAGGGCAAAAACATTCAGTACTTC. It yields the protein CAEKGVGQGKNIQYF.

The J gene is TRBJ2-2, the V gene TRBV5-1, with 8 bases aligning to TRBD1. V trimming: 4 bases; J trimming: 8 bases; junction bases outside the gene matches: 7. The germline CDR1 and CDR2 sequences are SGHRS and YFSETQ. CDR3 length equals 14 residues. This CDR3 is CASSADRVRGELFF. CDR3 nucleotides: TGCGCCAGCAGCGCGGACAGGGTTCGTGGGGAGCTGTTTTTT.

This rearrangement joins TRBV28 to TRBJ1-2, with unresolved D. CDR1 MDHEN and CDR2 SYDVKM come from the germline V gene. The germline V and J ends were trimmed by 2 bases and 1 base, with 14 bases remaining between them. This CDR3 has 16 residues. This CDR3 is CASSLSFWEGNYGYTF. The CDR3 DNA reads TGTGCCAGCAGTTTAAGTTTTTGGGAGGGTAACTATGGCTACACCTTC.

The chain carries TRBV7-9 and TRBJ1-6, with 9 bases matching TRBD1. CDR1 and CDR2 from the germline V gene are SEHNR and FQNEAQ (reference sequence). This CDR3 spans 17 amino acids. V gave up 8 bases and J gave up 2 bases; unmatched junction bases: 10. Written as DNA, the CDR3 is TGTGCCAGCTTGGCTGTTGGGACAGGGCCCTATAATTCACCCCTCCACTTT. It codes for CASLAVGTGPYNSPLHF.

This clone has only a few counts. Different DNA sequences within this sample yield the same CDR3. V and J are TRBV5-6 and TRBJ2-7; D gene unclear. V was pared by 3 bases and J by 2 bases, with 3 bases between. The CDR3 runs to 11 residues. Germline V gives CDR1 SGHDT, CDR2 YYEEEE. The CDR3 DNA reads as TGTGCCAGCAGCTCAGCCTACGAGCAGTACTTC. Translated, it gives CASSSAYEQYF.

This clone was counted a few times. This chain uses TRBV9 with TRBJ1-3; 7 bases map to TRBD1. The V gene end was trimmed by 4 bases and the J gene end by 0 bases; junction bases not matched to a gene: 4. CDR1 and CDR2 (germline): SGDLS, YYNGEE. The CDR3 covers 15 residues. CDR3 protein: CASSTTGNSGNTIYF. Here the CDR3 DNA reads TGTGCCAGCAGCACGACAGGGAACTCTGGAAACACCATATATTTT.

This clone was detected once. This sequence joins TRBV13 and TRBJ2-5; tentative D call: TRBD1 (5 bases). This CDR3 is 15 amino acids long. With 3 bases removed from V and 1 base from J, the gap between germline ends came to 12 bases. CDR1 and CDR2 from the germline V gene are PRHDT and FYEKMQ (reference sequence). CDR3 DNA sequence: TGTGCCAGCAGCTTTAAGGGGTCGGGCCAAGAGACCCAGTACTTC. It codes for CASSFKGSGQETQYF.

This clone is a singleton in its sample. The chain couples TRBV5-4 to TRBJ1-2, with 8 bases that match TRBD1. Trimming took 4 bases from V and 1 from J; bases not matched to a gene: 9. CDR3 length: 16 residues. Germline lookup yields CDR1 SGHNT and CDR2 YYREEE (reference sequence). The CDR3 DNA sequence: TGTGCCAGCAGCCTGGACAGGGACCCTCGTAACTATGGCTACACCTTC. As protein: CASSLDRDPRNYGYTF.

The J gene is TRBJ2-2, the V gene TRBV7-3; D unresolved. This CDR3 is 13 amino acids long. The ends were cut back, 6 bases at V and 0 bases at J, with 5 bases in the middle. Germline CDR1 SGHTA, CDR2 FQGTGA. The CDR3 bases are TGTGCCAGCAGATTTACGAACACCGGGGAGCTGTTTTTT. Amino acids: CASRFTNTGELFF.

V gene TRBV5-4 combines with J gene TRBJ2-5; 12 bases are shared with TRBD2. The V and J ends lost 0 bases and 2 bases, in that order; junction bases with no gene match: 2. Germline V gives CDR1 SGHNT, CDR2 YYREEE (reference sequence). CDR3 length equals 16 residues. The CDR3 spells CASSLALAGGQETQYF. CDR3 DNA sequence: TGTGCCAGCAGCTTGGCCCTAGCGGGGGGGCAAGAGACCCAGTACTTC.

This clone was counted a single time. V and J are TRBV9 and TRBJ1-3; 7 bases map to TRBD1. Unmatched junction bases numbered 6, after V lost 4 bases and J lost 8 bases. Germline V lookup: CDR1 SGDLS, CDR2 YYNGEE. The CDR3 has 13 residues. CDR3 sequence: CASSQGVLDTIYF. In DNA, the CDR3 is TGTGCCAGCAGCCAGGGGGTTTTGGACACCATATATTTT.